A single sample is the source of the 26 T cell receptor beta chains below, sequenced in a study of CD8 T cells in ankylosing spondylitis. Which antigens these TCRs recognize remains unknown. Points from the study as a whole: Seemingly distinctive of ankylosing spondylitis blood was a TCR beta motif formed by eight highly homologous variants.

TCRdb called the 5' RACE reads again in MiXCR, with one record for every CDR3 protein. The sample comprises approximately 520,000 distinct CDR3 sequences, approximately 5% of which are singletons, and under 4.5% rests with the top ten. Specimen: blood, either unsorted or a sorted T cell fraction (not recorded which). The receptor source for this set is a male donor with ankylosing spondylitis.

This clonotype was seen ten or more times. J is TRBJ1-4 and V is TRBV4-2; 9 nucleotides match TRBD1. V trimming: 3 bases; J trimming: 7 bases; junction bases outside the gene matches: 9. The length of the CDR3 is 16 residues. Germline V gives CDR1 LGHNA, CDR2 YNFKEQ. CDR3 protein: CASSQDSGTGTEKLFF. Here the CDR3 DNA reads TGTGCCAGCAGCCAGGATTCCGGGACAGGGACTGAAAAACTGTTTTTT.

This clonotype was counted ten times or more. Here the CDR3 reads CASSYLPVSSYEQYF. The CDR3 DNA reads as TGTGCCAGCAGCTATTTGCCCGTTAGCTCCTACGAGCAGTACTTC. The rearrangement uses TRBV7-2 and TRBJ2-7; D is unresolved. The CDR3 has 15 residues. Germline CDR1 reads SGHTA; CDR2 reads FQGNSA. V lost 4 bases to trimming and J lost 0 bases, with 13 bases between them.

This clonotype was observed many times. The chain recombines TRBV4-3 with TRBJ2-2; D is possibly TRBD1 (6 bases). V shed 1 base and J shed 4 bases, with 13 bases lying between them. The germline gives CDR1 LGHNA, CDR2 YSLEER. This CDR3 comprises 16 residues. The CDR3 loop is CASSQGRQEITGELFF. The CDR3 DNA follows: TGCGCCAGCAGCCAAGGTCGACAGGAGATCACCGGGGAGCTGTTTTTT.

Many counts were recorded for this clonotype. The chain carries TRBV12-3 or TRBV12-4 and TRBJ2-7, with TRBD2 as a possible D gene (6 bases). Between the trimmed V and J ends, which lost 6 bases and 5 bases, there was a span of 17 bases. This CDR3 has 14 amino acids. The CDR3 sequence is CASRDRGTGNEQYF. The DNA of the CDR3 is TGTGCCAGCAGAGACCGGGGGACGGGCAACGAGCAGTACTTC.

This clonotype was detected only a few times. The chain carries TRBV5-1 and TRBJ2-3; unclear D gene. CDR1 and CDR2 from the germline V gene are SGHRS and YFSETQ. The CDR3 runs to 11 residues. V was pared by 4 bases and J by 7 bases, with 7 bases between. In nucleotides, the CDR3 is TGCGCCAGCAGCAACCAGTATACGCAGTATTTT. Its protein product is CASSNQYTQYF.

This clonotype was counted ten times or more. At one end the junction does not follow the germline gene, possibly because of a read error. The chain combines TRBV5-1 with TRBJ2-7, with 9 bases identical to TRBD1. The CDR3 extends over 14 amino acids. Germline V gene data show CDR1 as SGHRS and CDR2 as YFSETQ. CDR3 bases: TGTGCCAGCAGTCCGGGACAGGGAGGCTACGAGCAGTACTTC. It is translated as CASSPGQGGYEQYF.

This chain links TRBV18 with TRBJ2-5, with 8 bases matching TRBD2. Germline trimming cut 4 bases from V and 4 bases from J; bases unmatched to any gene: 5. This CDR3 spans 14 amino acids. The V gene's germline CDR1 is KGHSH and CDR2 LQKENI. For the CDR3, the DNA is TGTGCCAGCTCACTCCCGGGACTAGGAGAGACCCAGTACTTC. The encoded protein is CASSLPGLGETQYF.

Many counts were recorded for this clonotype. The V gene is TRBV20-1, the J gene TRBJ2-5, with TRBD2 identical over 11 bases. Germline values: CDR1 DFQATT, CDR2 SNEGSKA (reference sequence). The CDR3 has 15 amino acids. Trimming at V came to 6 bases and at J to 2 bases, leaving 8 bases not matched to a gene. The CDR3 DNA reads TGCAGTGCATATGTAGCGGGAGGGCCACAAGAGACCCAGTACTTC. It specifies CSAYVAGGPQETQYF.

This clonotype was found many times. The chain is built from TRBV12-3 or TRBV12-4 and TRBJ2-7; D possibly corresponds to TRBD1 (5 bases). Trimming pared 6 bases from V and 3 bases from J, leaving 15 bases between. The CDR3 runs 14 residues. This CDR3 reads CASSPRRAHYEQYF. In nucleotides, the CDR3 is TGTGCCAGCAGCCCGCGCAGGGCCCACTACGAGCAGTACTTC.

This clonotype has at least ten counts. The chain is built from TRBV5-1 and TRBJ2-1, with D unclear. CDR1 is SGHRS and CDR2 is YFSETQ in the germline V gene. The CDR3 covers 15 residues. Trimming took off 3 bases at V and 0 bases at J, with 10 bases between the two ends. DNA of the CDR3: TGCGCCAGCAGCTCCCCCAGCGCCTCCTACAATGAGCAGTTCTTC. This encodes CASSSPSASYNEQFF.

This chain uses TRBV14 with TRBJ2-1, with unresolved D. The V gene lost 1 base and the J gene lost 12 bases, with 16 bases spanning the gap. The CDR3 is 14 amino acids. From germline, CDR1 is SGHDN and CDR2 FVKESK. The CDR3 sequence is CASSQVEPASPQFF. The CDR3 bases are TGTGCCAGCAGCCAAGTTGAACCCGCTTCCCCGCAGTTCTTC.

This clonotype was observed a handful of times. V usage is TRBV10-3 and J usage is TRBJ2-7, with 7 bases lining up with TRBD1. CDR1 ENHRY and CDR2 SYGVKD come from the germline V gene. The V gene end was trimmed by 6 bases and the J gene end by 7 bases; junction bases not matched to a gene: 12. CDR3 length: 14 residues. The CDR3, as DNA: TGTGCCATCAGGGACGGGACAGCCTCGGGGGAGCAGTACTTC. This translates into CAIRDGTASGEQYF.

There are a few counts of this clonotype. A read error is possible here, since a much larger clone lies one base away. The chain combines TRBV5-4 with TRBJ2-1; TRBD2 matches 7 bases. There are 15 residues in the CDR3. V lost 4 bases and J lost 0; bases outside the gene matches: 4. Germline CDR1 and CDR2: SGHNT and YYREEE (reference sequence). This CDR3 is CASSPGTNSYNEQFF. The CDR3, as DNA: TGTGCCAGCAGCCCCGGGACTAACTCCTACAATGAGCAGTTCTTC.

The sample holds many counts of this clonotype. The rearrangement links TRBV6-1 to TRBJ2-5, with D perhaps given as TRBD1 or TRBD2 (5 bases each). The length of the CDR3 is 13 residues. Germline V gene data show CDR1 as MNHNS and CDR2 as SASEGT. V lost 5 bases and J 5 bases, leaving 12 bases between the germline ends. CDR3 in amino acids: CASSRGRGETQYF. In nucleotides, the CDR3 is TGTGCCAGCAGTAGGGGACGAGGGGAGACCCAGTACTTC.

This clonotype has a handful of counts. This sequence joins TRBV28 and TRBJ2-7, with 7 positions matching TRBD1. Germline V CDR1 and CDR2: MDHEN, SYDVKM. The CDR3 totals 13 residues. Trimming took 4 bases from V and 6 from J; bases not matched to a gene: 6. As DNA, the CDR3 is TGTGCCAGCAGTTCAACGACAGGGATCGAGCAGTACTTC. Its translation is CASSSTTGIEQYF.

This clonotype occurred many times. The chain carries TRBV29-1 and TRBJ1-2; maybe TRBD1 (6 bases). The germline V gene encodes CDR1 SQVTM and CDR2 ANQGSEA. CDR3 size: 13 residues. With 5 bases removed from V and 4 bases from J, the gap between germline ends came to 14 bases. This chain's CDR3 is CSVRMRDIYGYTF. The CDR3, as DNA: TGCAGCGTTCGGATGCGGGACATCTATGGCTACACCTTC.

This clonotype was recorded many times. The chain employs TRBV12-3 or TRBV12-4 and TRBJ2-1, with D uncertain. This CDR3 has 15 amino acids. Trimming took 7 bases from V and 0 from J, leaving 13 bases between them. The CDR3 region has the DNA TGTGCCAGCACCCTCTACCAGAGCTCCTACAATGAGCAGTTCTTC. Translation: CASTLYQSSYNEQFF.

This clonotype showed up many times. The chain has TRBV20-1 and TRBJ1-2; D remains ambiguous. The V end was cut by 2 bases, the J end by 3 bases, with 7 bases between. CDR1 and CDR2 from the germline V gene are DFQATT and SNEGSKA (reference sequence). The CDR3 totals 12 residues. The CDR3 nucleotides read TGCAGTGCTAGACAGGATCACTATGGCTACACCTTC. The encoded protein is CSARQDHYGYTF.

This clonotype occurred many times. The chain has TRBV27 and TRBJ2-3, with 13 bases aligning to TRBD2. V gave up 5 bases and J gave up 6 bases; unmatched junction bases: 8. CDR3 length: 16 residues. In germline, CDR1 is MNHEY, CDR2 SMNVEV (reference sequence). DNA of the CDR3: TGTGCCAGCAGTGTCCTACTAGCGGGAGGGCCGGATACGCAGTATTTT. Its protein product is CASSVLLAGGPDTQYF.

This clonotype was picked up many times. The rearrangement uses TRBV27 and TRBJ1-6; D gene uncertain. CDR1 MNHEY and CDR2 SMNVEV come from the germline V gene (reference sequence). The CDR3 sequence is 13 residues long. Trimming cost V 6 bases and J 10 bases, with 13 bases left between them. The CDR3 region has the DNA TGTGCCAGCAGCCCCCCGGGTGGATCACCCCTCCACTTT. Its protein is CASSPPGGSPLHF.

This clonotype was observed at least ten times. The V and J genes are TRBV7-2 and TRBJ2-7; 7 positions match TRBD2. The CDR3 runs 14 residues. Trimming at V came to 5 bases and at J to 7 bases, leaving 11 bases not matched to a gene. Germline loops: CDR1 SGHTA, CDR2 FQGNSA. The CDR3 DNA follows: TGTGCCAGCAGCATGCCCGGACTAGTTCGGGAGCAGTACTTC. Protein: CASSMPGLVREQYF. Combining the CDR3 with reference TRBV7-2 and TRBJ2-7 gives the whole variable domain GAGVSQSPSNKVTEKGKDVELRCDPISGHTALYWYRQSLGQGLEFLIYFQGNSAPDKSGLPSDRFSAERTGGSVSTLTIQRTQQEDSAVYLCASSMPGLVREQYFGPGTRLTVT.

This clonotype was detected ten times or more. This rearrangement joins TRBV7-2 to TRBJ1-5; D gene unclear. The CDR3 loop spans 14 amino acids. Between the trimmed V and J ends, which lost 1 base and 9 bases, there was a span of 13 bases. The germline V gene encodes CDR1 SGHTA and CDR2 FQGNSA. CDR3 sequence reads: CASSLGPSAWPQHF. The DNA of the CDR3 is TGTGCCAGCAGCTTAGGGCCCTCAGCGTGGCCCCAGCATTTT. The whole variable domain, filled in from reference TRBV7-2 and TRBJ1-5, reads GAGVSQSPSNKVTEKGKDVELRCDPISGHTALYWYRQSLGQGLEFLIYFQGNSAPDKSGLPSDRFSAERTGGSVSTLTIQRTQQEDSAVYLCASSLGPSAWPQHFGDGTRLSIL.

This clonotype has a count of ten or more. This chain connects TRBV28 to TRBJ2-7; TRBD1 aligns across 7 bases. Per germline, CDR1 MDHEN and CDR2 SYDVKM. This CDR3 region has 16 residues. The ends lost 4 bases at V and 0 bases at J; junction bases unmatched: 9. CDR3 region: CASSSQGNRGSYEQYF. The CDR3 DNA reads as TGTGCCAGCAGTTCACAGGGGAATAGAGGCTCCTACGAGCAGTACTTC. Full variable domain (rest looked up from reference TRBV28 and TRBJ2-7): DVKVTQSSRYLVKRTGEKVFLECVQDMDHENMFWYRQDPGLGLRLIYFSYDVKMKEKGDIPEGYSVSREKKERFSLILESASTNQTSMYLCASSSQGNRGSYEQYFGPGTRLTVT.

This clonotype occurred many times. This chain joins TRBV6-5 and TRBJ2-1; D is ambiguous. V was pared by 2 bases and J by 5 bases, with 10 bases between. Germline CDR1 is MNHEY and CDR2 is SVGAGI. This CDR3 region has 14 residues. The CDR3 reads CASSYRGPNNEQFF. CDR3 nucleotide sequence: TGTGCCAGCAGTTACCGCGGACCTAACAATGAGCAGTTCTTC.

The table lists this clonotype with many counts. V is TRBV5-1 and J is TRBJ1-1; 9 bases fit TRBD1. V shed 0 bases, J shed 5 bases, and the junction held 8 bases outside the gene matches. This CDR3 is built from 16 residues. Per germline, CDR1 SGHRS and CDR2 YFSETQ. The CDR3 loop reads CASSLDLGQGKTEAFF. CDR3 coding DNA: TGCGCCAGCAGCTTGGATCTGGGACAGGGAAAAACTGAAGCTTTCTTT.

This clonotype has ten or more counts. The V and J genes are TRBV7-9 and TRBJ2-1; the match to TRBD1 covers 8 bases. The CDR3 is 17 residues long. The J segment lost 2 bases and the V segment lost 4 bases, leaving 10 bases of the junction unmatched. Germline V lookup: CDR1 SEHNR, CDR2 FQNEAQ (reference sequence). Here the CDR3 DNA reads TGTGCCAGCAGCTCAAGGGTGGCACAGGGGGCCTACAATGAGCAGTTCTTC. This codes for CASSSRVAQGAYNEQFF.